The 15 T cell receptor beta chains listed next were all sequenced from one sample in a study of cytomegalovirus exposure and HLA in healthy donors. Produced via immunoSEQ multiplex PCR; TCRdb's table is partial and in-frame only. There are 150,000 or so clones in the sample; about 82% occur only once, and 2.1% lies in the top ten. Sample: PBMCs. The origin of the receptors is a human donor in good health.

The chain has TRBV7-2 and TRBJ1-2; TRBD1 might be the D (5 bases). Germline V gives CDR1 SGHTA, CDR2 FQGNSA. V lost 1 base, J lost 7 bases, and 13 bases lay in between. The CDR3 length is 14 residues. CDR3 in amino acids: CASSLEMDMGGYTF. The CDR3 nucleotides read TGTGCCAGCAGCTTAGAAATGGACATGGGTGGCTACACCTTC. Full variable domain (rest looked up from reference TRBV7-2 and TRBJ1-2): GAGVSQSPSNKVTEKGKDVELRCDPISGHTALYWYRQSLGQGLEFLIYFQGNSAPDKSGLPSDRFSAERTGGSVSTLTIQRTQQEDSAVYLCASSLEMDMGGYTFGSGTRLTVV.

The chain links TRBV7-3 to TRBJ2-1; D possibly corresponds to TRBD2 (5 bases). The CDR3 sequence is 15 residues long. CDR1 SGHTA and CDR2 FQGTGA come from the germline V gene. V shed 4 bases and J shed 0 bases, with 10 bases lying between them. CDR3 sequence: CASSSSGYSYNEQFF. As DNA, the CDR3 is TGTGCCAGCAGCTCGAGCGGCTACTCCTACAATGAGCAGTTCTTC. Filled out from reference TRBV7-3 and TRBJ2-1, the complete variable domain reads GAGVSQTPSNKVTEKGKYVELRCDPISGHTALYWYRQSLGQGPEFLIYFQGTGAADDSGLPNDRFFAVRPEGSVSTLKIQRTERGDSAVYLCASSSSGYSYNEQFFGPGTRLTVL.

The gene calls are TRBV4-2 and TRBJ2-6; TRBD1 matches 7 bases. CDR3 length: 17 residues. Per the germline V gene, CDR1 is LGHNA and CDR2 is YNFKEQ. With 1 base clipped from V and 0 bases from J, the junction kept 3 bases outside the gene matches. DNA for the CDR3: TGTGCCAGCAGCCAAGTTACAGGGGACTCTGGGGCCAACGTCCTGACTTTC. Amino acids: CASSQVTGDSGANVLTF.

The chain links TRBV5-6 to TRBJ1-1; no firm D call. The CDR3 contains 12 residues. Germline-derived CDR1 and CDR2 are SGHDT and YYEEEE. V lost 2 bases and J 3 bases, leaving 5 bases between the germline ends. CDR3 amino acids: CASSFGDTEAFF. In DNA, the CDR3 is TGTGCCAGCAGCTTCGGAGACACTGAAGCTTTCTTT. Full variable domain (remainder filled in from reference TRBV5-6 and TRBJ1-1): DAGVTQSPTHLIKTRGQQVTLRCSPKSGHDTVSWYQQALGQGPQFIFQYYEEEERQRGNFPDRFSGHQFPNYSSELNVNALLLGDSALYLCASSFGDTEAFFGQGTRLTVV.

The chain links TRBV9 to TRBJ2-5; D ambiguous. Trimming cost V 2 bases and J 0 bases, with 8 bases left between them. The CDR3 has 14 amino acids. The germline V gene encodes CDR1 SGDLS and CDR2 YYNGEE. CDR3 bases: TGTGCCAGCAGCGTTCAGTCACACCAAGAGACCCAGTACTTC. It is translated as CASSVQSHQETQYF.

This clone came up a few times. CDR3 in amino acids: CASKFSTMNTEAFF. The DNA of the CDR3 is TGTGCCAGCAAGTTCAGTACGATGAACACTGAAGCTTTCTTT. The chain links TRBV6-5 to TRBJ1-1; D is uncertain. The V end was cut by 7 bases, the J end by 0 bases, with 12 bases between. The length of the CDR3 is 14 residues. Germline assignment: CDR1 MNHEY and CDR2 SVGAGI.

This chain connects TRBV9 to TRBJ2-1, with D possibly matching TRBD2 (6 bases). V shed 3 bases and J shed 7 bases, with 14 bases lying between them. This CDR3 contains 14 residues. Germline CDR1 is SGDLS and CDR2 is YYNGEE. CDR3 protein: CASSAGIGGNEQFF. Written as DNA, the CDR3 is TGTGCCAGCAGCGCTGGGATTGGGGGGAATGAGCAGTTCTTC.

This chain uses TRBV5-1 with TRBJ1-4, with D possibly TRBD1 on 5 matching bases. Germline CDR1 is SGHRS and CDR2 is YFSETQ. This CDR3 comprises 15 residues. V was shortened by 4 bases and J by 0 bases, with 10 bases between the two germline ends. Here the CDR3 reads CASSTETATNEKLFF. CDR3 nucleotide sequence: TGCGCCAGCAGCACAGAGACAGCAACTAATGAAAAACTGTTTTTT.

The CDR3 sequence is CASSMQRGGDEQFF. The CDR3 DNA reads as TGCGCCAGCAGCATGCAGCGGGGGGGCGATGAGCAGTTCTTC. This chain connects TRBV4-1 to TRBJ2-1; 10 bases map to TRBD2. CDR1 is MGHRA, CDR2 YSYEKL, per germline. With 5 bases clipped from V and 8 bases from J, the junction kept 6 bases outside the gene matches. The length of the CDR3 is 14 residues.

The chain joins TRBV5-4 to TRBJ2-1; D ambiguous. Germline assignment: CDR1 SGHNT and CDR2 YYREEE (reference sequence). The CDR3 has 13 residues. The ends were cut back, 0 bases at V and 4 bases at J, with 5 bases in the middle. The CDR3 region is CASSLGGYNEQFF. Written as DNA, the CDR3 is TGTGCCAGCAGCTTGGGCGGTTACAATGAGCAGTTCTTC.

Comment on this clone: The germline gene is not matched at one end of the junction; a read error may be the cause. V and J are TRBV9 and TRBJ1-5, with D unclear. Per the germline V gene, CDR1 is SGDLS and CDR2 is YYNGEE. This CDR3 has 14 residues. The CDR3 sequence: CASSPRPSDQPQHF. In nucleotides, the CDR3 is TGTGCCAGCAGCCCTCGCCCTAGCGATCAGCCCCAGCATTTT.

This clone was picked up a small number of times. CDR3 sequence reads: CAVEDSYEQYF. The CDR3 DNA sequence: TGTGCCGTAGAGGACTCCTACGAGCAGTACTTC. This chain joins TRBV6-6 and TRBJ2-7; unclear D gene. This CDR3 spans 11 amino acids. V shed 11 bases and J shed 0 bases, with 8 bases lying between them. Germline CDR1 MNHNY, CDR2 SVGAGI (reference sequence).

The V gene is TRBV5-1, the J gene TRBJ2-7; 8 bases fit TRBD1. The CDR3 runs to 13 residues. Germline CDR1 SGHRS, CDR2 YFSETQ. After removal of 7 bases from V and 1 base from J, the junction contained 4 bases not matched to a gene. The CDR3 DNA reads TGCGCCAGCTCGCAGGGGGCTTCCTACGAGCAGTACTTC. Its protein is CASSQGASYEQYF. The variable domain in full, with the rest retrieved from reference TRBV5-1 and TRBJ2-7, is KAGVTQTPRYLIKTRGQQVTLSCSPISGHRSVSWYQQTPGQGLQFLFEYFSETQRNKGNFPGRFSGRQFSNSRSEMNVSTLELGDSALYLCASSQGASYEQYFGPGTRLTVT.

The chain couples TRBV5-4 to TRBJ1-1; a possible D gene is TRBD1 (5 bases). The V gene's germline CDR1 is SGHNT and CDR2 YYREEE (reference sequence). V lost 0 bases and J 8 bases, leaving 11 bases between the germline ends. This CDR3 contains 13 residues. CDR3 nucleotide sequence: TGTGCCAGCAGCTTGGCTTACGGGGGGGAAGCTTTCTTT. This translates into CASSLAYGGEAFF.

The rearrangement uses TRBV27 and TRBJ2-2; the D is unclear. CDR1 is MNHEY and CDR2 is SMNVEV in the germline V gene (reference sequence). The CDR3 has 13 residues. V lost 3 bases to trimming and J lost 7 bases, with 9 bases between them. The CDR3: CASSFTVGGELFF. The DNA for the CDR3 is TGTGCCAGCAGTTTTACAGTGGGCGGGGAGCTGTTTTTT.